This T cell receptor (beta chain) was identified during a study of identical twins. This clonotype occurred a few times. Its matching antigen is unknown. TCRdb passed the 5' RACE reads through MiXCR, listing each CDR3 protein once. The sample consists of a few hundred thousand distinct CDR3 sequences, over 9% of them appearing once. General study results and limits: Out-of-frame sharing of TCR alpha in monozygotic twins was underestimated by models. Twins' excess sharing was less marked for out-of-frame beta sequences. Sequences that were out-of-frame, alpha and twin-shared displayed an excess of low generation probability.

This sample also appeared in a second study, on yellow fever vaccine responses in identical twins.

The origin of this receptor is a woman aged 18-29 years in good health. Sample: CD8+ T cells sorted from blood.

The CDR3 here is CASSLRGDNTGELFF. The CDR3 coding sequence is TGTGCCAGCAGCTTACGGGGGGATAACACCGGGGAGCTGTTTTTT. The chain employs TRBV13 and TRBJ2-2; 7 positions agree with TRBD2. CDR1 and CDR2 (germline): PRHDT, FYEKMQ (reference sequence). V was pared by 2 bases and J by 2 bases, with 2 bases of the junction left unmatched. CDR3 length: 15 residues.